The sequence of this T cell receptor beta chain was determined in a study of shared clonotypes between healthy human individuals. The study separated CD4+ cells into CD45RA+ naive and CD45RA-negative memory subsets. Original data processing: From ImmunoSEQ came sequences covering only the junction and carrying no quality scores, so filtering differed. The repertoire was sequenced with immunoSEQ multiplex PCR; TCRdb's copy has only in-frame clones and lacks some. Clone size and V and J calls were adopted from that table, with D and trimming inferred from the DNA. The repertoire holds 2 million to 2.5 million clones, with roughly 94% as singletons. Notes on this clone: Its antigen is unidentified.

Whole-study results and caveats: Naive subsets usually exceeded memory subsets in estimated richness. Sorted-subset samples were not fully sequenced, rarefaction indicated.

The receptor comes from a man aged 18 to 30 in good health. The source material was naive CD4+ T cells sorted from blood. Subset defined: CD45RA+ positively selected.

The chain's CDR3 is CASSSTSNIQYF. In DNA, the CDR3 is TGTGCCAGCAGTTCCACCTCAAACATTCAGTACTTC. This sequence joins TRBV6-5 and TRBJ2-4; D is ambiguous. The V and J ends lost 4 bases and 6 bases respectively, with 7 bases between them. The CDR3 covers 12 residues. CDR1 is MNHEY and CDR2 is SVGAGI in the germline V gene.